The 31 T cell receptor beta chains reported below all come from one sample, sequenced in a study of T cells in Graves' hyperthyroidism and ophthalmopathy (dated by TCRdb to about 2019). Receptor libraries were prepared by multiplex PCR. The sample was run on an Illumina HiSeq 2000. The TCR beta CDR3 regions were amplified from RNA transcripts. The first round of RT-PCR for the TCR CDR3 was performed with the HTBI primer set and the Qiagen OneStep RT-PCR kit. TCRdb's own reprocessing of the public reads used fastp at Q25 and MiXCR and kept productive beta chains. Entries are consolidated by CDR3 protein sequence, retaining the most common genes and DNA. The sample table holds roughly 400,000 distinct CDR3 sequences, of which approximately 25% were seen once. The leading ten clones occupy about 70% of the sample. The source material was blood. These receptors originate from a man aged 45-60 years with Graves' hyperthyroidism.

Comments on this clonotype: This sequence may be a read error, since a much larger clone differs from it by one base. Here the CDR3 DNA reads TGTGCCATCAGTTCCTCTAGCTCAGATACGCAGTATTTT. It is translated as CAISSSSSDTQYF. The chain combines TRBV10-3 with TRBJ2-3; maybe TRBD2 (5 bases). Between the trimmed V and J ends, which lost 5 bases and 4 bases, there was a span of 10 bases. Germline lookup yields CDR1 ENHRY and CDR2 SYGVKD. The CDR3 covers 13 residues.

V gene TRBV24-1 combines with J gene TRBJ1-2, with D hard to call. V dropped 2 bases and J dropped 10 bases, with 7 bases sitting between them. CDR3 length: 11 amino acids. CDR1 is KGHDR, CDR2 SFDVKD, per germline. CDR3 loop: CATSDSRNYTF. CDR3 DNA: TGTGCCACCAGTGATTCGAGGAACTACACCTTC.

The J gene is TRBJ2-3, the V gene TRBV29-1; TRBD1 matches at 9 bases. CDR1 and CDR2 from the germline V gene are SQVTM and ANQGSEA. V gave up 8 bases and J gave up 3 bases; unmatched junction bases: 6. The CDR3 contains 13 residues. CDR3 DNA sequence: TGCAGCTTCCGGGACAGGGTTACAGATACGCAGTATTTT. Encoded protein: CSFRDRVTDTQYF.

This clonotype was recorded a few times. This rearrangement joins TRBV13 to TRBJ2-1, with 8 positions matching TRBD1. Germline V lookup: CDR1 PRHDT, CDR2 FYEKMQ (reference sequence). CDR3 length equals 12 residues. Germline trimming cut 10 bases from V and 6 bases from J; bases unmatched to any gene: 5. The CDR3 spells CATGTGRNEQFF. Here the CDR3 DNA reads TGTGCCACCGGGACAGGTCGCAATGAGCAGTTCTTC.

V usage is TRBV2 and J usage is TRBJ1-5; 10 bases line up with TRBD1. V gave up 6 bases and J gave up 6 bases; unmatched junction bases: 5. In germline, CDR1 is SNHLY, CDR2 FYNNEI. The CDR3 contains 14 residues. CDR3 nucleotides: TGTGCCAGCAGGACCGGACAGGGGGGTCAGCCCCAGCATTTT. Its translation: CASRTGQGGQPQHF.

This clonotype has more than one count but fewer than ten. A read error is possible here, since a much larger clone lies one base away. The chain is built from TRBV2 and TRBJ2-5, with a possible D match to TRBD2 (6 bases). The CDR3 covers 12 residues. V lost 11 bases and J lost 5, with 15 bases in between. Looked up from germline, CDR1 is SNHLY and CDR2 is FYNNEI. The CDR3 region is CAGKGGGETQYF. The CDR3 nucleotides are TGTGCCGGCAAAGGCGGAGGGGAGACCCAGTACTTC.

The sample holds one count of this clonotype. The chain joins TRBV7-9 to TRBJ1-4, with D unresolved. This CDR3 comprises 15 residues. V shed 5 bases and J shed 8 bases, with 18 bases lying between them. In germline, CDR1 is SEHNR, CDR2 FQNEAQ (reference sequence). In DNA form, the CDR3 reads TGTGCCAGCAGCCCGGACCCTCCGGTGGAGGAAAAACTGTTTTTT. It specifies CASSPDPPVEEKLFF. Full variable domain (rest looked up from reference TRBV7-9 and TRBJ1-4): DTGVSQNPRHKITKRGQNVTFRCDPISEHNRLYWYRQTLGQGPEFLTYFQNEAQLEKSRLLSDRFSAERPKGSFSTLEIQRTEQGDSAMYLCASSPDPPVEEKLFFGSGTQLSVL.

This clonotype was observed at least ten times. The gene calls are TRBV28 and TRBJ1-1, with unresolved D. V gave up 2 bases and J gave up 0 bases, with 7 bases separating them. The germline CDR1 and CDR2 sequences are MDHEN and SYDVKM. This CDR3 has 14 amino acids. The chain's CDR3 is CASSLLQLNTEAFF. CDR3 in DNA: TGTGCCAGCAGTTTACTCCAATTGAACACTGAAGCTTTCTTT.

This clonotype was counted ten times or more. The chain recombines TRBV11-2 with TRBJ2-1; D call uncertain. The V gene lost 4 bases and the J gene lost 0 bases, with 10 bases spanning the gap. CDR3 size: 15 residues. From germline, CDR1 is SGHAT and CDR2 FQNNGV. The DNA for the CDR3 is TGTGCCAGCAGCTGGAGTCAAGGCTCCTACAATGAGCAGTTCTTC. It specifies CASSWSQGSYNEQFF.

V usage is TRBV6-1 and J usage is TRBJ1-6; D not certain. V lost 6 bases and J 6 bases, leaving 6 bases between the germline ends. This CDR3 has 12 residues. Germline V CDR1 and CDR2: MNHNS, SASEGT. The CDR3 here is CASREFNSPLHF. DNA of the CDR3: TGTGCCAGCAGAGAATTTAATTCACCCCTCCACTTT.

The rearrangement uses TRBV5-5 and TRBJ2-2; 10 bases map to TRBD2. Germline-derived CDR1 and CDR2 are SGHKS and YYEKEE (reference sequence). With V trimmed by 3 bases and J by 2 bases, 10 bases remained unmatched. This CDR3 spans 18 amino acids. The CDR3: CASSSIAGGKGNTGELFF. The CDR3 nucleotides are TGTGCCAGCAGCTCTATAGCGGGAGGAAAGGGAAACACCGGGGAGCTGTTTTTT. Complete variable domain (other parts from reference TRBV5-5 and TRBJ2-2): DAGVTQSPTHLIKTRGQQVTLRCSPISGHKSVSWYQQVLGQGPQFIFQYYEKEERGRGNFPDRFSARQFPNYSSELNVNALLLGDSALYLCASSSIAGGKGNTGELFFGEGSRLTVL.

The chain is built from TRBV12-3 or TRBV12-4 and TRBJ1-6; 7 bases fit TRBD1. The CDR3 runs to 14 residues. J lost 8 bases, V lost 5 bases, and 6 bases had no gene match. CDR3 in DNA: TGTGCCAGCAGTCCACGGAGGGGGCATTCACCCCTCCACTTT. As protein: CASSPRRGHSPLHF.

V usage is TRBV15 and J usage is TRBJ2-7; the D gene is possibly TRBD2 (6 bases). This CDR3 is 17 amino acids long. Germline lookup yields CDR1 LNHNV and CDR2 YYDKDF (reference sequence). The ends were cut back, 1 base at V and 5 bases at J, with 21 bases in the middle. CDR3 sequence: CATSRGFGSPGVNEQYF. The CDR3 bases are TGTGCCACCAGCAGAGGATTCGGGAGCCCGGGCGTCAACGAGCAGTACTTC. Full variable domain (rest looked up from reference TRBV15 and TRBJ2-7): DAMVIQNPRYQVTQFGKPVTLSCSQTLNHNVMYWYQQKSSQAPKLLFHYYDKDFNNEADTPDNFQSRRPNTSFCFLDIRSPGLGDTAMYLCATSRGFGSPGVNEQYFGPGTRLTVT.

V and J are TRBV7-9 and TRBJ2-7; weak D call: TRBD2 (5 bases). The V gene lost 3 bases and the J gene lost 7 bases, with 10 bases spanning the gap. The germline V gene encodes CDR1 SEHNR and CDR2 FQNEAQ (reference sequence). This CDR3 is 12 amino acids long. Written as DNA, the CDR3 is TGTGCCAGCAGCTTCCCAACGGGAGAGCAGTACTTC. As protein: CASSFPTGEQYF.

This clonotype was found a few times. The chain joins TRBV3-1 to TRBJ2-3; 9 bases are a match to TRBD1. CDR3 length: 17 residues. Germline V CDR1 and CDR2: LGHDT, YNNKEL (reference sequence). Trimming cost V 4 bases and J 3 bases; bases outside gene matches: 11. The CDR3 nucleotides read TGTGCCAGCAGCCCCAGGTGGAGACAGGGGGTGACAGATACGCAGTATTTT. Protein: CASSPRWRQGVTDTQYF.

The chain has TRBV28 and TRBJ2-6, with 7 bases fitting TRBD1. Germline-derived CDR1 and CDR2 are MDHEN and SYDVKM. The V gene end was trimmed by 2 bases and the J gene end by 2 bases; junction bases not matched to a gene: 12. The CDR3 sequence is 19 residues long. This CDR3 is CASSLNMGRGRAGANVLTF. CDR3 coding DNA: TGTGCCAGCAGTTTAAACATGGGTAGGGGGCGCGCTGGGGCCAACGTCCTGACTTTC.

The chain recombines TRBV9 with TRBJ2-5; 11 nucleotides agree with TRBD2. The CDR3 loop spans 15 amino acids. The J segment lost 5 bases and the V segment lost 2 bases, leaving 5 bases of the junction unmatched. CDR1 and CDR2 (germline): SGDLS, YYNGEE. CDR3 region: CASSVGLAGRETQYF. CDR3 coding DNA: TGTGCCAGCAGCGTTGGACTAGCGGGTCGGGAGACCCAGTACTTC.

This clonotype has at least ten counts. CDR3 in amino acids: CASNTPTLRAAHYNEQFF. The CDR3 region has the DNA TGTGCCAGCAACACCCCCACGCTGCGGGCTGCTCACTACAATGAGCAGTTCTTC. This chain connects TRBV28 to TRBJ2-1, with a weak D call TRBD2 (5 bases). The germline V gene encodes CDR1 MDHEN and CDR2 SYDVKM. V was trimmed by 7 bases and J by 3 bases, leaving 25 bases between them. The CDR3 spans 18 residues.

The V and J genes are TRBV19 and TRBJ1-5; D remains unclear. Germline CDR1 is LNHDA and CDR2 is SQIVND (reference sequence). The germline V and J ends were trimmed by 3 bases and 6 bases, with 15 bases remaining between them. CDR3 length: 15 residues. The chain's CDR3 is CASSIGSNQAQPQHF. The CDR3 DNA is TGTGCCAGTAGTATCGGGTCGAATCAGGCTCAGCCCCAGCATTTT.

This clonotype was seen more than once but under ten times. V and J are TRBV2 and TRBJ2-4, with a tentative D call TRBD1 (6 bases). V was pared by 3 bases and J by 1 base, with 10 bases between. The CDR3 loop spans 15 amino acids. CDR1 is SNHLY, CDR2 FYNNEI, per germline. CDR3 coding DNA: TGTGCCAGCAGTGATCTGGGGGCGGCCAAAAACATTCAGTACTTC. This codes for CASSDLGAAKNIQYF.

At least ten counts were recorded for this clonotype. The DNA for the CDR3 is TGTGCCAGCGGATCTAGCCTGTACGAGCAGTACTTC. It specifies CASGSSLYEQYF. V gene TRBV2 combines with J gene TRBJ2-7; D is perhaps TRBD2 (5 bases). Trimming cost V 8 bases and J 4 bases, with 12 bases left between them. Germline CDR1 SNHLY, CDR2 FYNNEI. The CDR3 runs 12 residues.

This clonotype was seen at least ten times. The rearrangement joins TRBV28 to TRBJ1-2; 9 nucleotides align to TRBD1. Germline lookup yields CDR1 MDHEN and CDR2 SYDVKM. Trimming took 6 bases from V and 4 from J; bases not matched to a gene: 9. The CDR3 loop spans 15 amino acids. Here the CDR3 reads CASSTPGQGGYGYTF. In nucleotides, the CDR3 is TGTGCCAGCAGCACCCCGGGACAGGGAGGCTATGGCTACACCTTC.

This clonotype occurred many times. CDR3 sequence reads: CASGSLAGVGEQYF. DNA of the CDR3: TGTGCTAGTGGTTCTCTAGCGGGAGTTGGCGAGCAGTACTTC. This chain uses TRBV12-5 with TRBJ2-7; 10 nucleotides match TRBD2. The V segment lost 4 bases and the J segment 6 bases; nucleotides outside the gene matches: 6. Germline V gene data show CDR1 as LGHNT and CDR2 as FRNRAP. This CDR3 is 14 amino acids long.

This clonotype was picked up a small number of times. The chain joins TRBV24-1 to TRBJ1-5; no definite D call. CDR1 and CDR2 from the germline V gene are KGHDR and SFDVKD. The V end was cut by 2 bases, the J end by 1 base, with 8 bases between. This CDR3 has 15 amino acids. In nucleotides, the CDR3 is TGTGCCACCAGTGATTCGACTAGAAGCAATCAGCCCCAGCATTTT. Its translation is CATSDSTRSNQPQHF.

The CDR3 loop reads CASSPRSQGADEQFF. The CDR3 nucleotides read TGTGCCAGCTCACCGAGGTCGCAGGGGGCGGATGAGCAGTTCTTC. This sequence joins TRBV18 and TRBJ2-1; 8 bases are shared with TRBD1. Trimming at V came to 3 bases and at J to 8 bases, leaving 9 bases not matched to a gene. The CDR3 spans 15 residues. Germline V gene sequence: CDR1 KGHSH, CDR2 LQKENI.

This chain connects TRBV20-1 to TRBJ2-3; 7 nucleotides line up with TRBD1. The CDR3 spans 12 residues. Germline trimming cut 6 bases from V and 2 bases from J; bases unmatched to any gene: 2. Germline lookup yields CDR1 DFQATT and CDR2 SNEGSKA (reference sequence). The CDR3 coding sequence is TGCAGTGCGACAGGGTTCACAGATACGCAGTATTTT. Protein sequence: CSATGFTDTQYF.

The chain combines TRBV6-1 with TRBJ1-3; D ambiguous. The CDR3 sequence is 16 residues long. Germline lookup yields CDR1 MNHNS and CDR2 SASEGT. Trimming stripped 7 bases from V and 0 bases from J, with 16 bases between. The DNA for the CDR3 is TGTGCCAGCATTCGCACAGCTTCCAACTCTGGAAACACCATATATTTT. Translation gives CASIRTASNSGNTIYF.

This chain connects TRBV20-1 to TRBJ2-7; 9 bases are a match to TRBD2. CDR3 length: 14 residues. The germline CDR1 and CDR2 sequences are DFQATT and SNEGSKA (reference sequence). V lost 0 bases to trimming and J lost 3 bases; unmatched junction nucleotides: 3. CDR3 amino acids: CSARDVLAGYEQYF. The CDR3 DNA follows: TGCAGTGCTAGAGATGTACTAGCGGGCTACGAGCAGTACTTC.

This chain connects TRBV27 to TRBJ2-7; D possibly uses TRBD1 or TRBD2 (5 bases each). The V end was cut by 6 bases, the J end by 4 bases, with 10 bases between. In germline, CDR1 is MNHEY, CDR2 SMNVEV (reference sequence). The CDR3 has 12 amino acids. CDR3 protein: CASSRWGYEQYF. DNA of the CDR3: TGTGCCAGCAGCCGTTGGGGGTACGAGCAGTACTTC.

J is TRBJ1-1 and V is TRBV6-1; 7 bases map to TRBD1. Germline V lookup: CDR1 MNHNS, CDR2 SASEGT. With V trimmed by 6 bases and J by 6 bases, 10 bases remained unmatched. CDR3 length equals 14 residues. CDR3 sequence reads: CASRADRWGAEAFF. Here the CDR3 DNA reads TGTGCCAGCAGAGCGGACAGGTGGGGGGCTGAAGCTTTCTTT.

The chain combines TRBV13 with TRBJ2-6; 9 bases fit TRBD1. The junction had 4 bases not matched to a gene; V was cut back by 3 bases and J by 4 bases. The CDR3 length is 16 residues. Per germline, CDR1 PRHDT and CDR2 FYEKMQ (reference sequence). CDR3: CASSLGTGTGANVLTF. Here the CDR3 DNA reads TGTGCCAGCAGCTTGGGGACAGGGACCGGGGCCAACGTCCTGACTTTC.